One and the same sample provided the 9 T cell receptor beta chains below, sequenced in a study of T cell responses to AZD1222 COVID-19 vaccine. Clones were read by immunoSEQ multiplex PCR, and TCRdb kept only the in-frame ones, dropping some. The data hold 160,000 or so clones, with over 75% observed a single time. The specimen was peripheral blood, collected on day 0 of AZD1222 vaccination. The receptors originated from an adult in good health.

This chain uses TRBV25-1 with TRBJ2-2; D not certain. Per germline, CDR1 MGHDK and CDR2 SYGVNS. This CDR3 is built from 12 residues. V shed 4 bases and J shed 2 bases, with 2 bases lying between them. The CDR3 sequence: CASSVNTGELFF. For the CDR3, the DNA is TGTGCCAGCAGTGTCAACACCGGGGAGCTGTTTTTT.

CDR3 DNA: TGTGCCAGCAGTCCTCTCCGGGGGTATGGCTACACCTTC. It translates to CASSPLRGYGYTF. The J gene is TRBJ1-2, the V gene TRBV27; D is perhaps TRBD1 (5 bases). The CDR3 totals 13 residues. V was pared by 5 bases and J by 5 bases, with 12 bases between. Germline CDR1 reads MNHEY; CDR2 reads SMNVEV (reference sequence).

The gene calls are TRBV11-3 and TRBJ1-1, with D perhaps TRBD1 (5 bases). V was trimmed by 0 bases and J by 3 bases, leaving 17 bases between them. The germline gives CDR1 SGHNT, CDR2 YENEEA. This CDR3 is built from 17 residues. Here the CDR3 reads CASSLEGERRAYTEAFF. CDR3 in DNA: TGTGCCAGCAGCTTAGAGGGGGAACGCAGGGCTTACACTGAAGCTTTCTTT.

The chain employs TRBV4-1 and TRBJ1-2, with 10 bases that match TRBD1. There are 18 residues in the CDR3. V lost 1 base, J lost 7 bases, and 15 bases stayed unmatched. Germline-derived CDR1 and CDR2 are MGHRA and YSYEKL. This CDR3 reads CASSQVDRGKVDLFGYTF. CDR3 sequence (DNA): TGCGCCAGCAGCCAAGTGGACAGGGGGAAGGTGGACTTATTTGGCTACACCTTC.

The rearrangement joins TRBV4-3 to TRBJ1-4, with D uncertain. The CDR3 is 17 residues long. Germline values: CDR1 LGHNA, CDR2 YSLEER. Trimming took 0 bases from V and 0 from J, leaving 11 bases between them. CDR3 in amino acids: CASSQDHRSSTNEKLFF. CDR3 nucleotides: TGCGCCAGCAGCCAAGATCACCGATCCTCAACTAATGAAAAACTGTTTTTT.

V is TRBV6-5 and J is TRBJ2-5, with 9 nucleotides matching TRBD2. With 5 bases clipped from V and 6 bases from J, the junction kept 10 bases outside the gene matches. Per the germline V gene, CDR1 is MNHEY and CDR2 is SVGAGI. The CDR3 runs 15 residues. CDR3 residues: CASSTPGLAGKTQYF. The CDR3 nucleotides are TGTGCCAGCAGTACCCCGGGACTAGCTGGGAAGACCCAGTACTTC.

The chain couples TRBV28 to TRBJ2-3; 13 bases fit TRBD2. Germline CDR1 reads MDHEN; CDR2 reads SYDVKM. The CDR3 totals 22 residues. With 3 bases clipped from V and 0 bases from J, the junction kept 18 bases outside the gene matches. The CDR3 loop reads CASSFGPTGLAGFWESTDTQYF. The CDR3 bases are TGTGCCAGCAGTTTTGGGCCGACGGGACTAGCGGGATTCTGGGAGAGCACAGATACGCAGTATTTT.

The sample holds one count of this clone. The chain uses TRBV11-2 and TRBJ2-1, with a possible D match to TRBD2 (6 bases). V lost 1 base and J 1 base, leaving 8 bases between the germline ends. There are 15 residues in the CDR3. The germline gives CDR1 SGHAT, CDR2 FQNNGV. This CDR3 is CASSLVAVSYNEQFF. The CDR3 nucleotides are TGTGCCAGCAGCTTAGTAGCGGTTTCCTACAATGAGCAGTTCTTC.

The J gene is TRBJ2-7, the V gene TRBV19; 10 bases agree with TRBD2. J was trimmed by 7 bases and V by 1 base; bases with no gene match: 7. Looked up from germline, CDR1 is LNHDA and CDR2 is SQIVND (reference sequence). This CDR3 is built from 15 residues. The CDR3 DNA reads as TGTGCCAGTAGTATAGGAATAGCGGGAGGTAATGAGCAGTACTTC. Protein sequence: CASSIGIAGGNEQYF.